This entry lists 11 T cell receptor beta chains sequenced from one sample in a study of response to subunit inactivated influenza vaccine. TCRdb called the RT-PCR reads again in MiXCR, with one record for every CDR3 protein. The sample records about 520,000 distinct CDR3 sequences, less than 7.5% being singletons. Here the sequenced sample was PBMCs from blood, taken less than 30 months after vaccination. These TCRs come from a man in his fifties or sixties who received an inactivated influenza vaccine.

This clonotype was found many times. This chain joins TRBV3-1 and TRBJ1-4; D is perhaps TRBD1 (5 bases). V lost 4 bases and J lost 5, with 11 bases in between. The CDR3 covers 14 residues. Germline V gene data show CDR1 as LGHDT and CDR2 as YNNKEL (reference sequence). The CDR3 DNA is TGTGCCAGCAGCCGGGGGACGGACAATGAAAAACTGTTTTTT. It translates to CASSRGTDNEKLFF.

This clonotype showed up just a few times. The J gene is TRBJ2-3, the V gene TRBV7-9; 8 nucleotides line up with TRBD2. V lost 3 bases to trimming and J lost 2 bases; unmatched junction nucleotides: 7. The germline gives CDR1 SEHNR, CDR2 FQNEAQ (reference sequence). This CDR3 has 16 residues. The CDR3 here is CASSLSGGKNTDTQYF. As DNA, the CDR3 is TGTGCCAGCAGCTTGAGCGGGGGAAAAAACACAGATACGCAGTATTTT.

The chain employs TRBV20-1 and TRBJ2-1; 10 positions match TRBD2. The CDR3 is 16 amino acids. Germline CDR1 and CDR2: DFQATT and SNEGSKA (reference sequence). V lost 3 bases to trimming and J lost 2 bases; unmatched junction nucleotides: 7. The CDR3 here is CSASSGRPSAYNEQFF. The CDR3 nucleotides read TGCAGTGCTAGTAGCGGGAGGCCCTCAGCCTACAATGAGCAGTTCTTC.

This clonotype has just one count. CDR3 sequence (DNA): TGTGCCTGGAGTGGACCCCGGACAGGGACCTACGAGCAGTACTTC. Translating it yields CAWSGPRTGTYEQYF. V gene TRBV30 combines with J gene TRBJ2-7, with 8 bases lining up with TRBD1. This CDR3 is built from 15 residues. J was trimmed by 2 bases and V by 1 base; bases with no gene match: 7. In germline, CDR1 is GTSNPN, CDR2 SVGIG (reference sequence).

This clonotype showed up many times. The chain carries TRBV14 and TRBJ2-2; perhaps TRBD2 as D (6 bases). The CDR3 runs 13 residues. Germline V gene data show CDR1 as SGHDN and CDR2 as FVKESK. V lost 10 bases to trimming and J lost 2 bases, with 11 bases between them. CDR3 nucleotides: TGTGCCACGAAGGAGGGAAACACCGGGGAGCTGTTTTTT. This encodes CATKEGNTGELFF.

This clonotype was detected many times. The gene calls are TRBV5-1 and TRBJ1-1; no clear D. This CDR3 is 13 amino acids long. The germline V gene encodes CDR1 SGHRS and CDR2 YFSETQ. Trimming shortened V by 0 bases and J by 4 bases, and 7 bases separated the two germline ends. CDR3 coding DNA: TGCGCCAGCAGCTTGGAAAGCACCACTGAAGCTTTCTTT. Amino acids: CASSLESTTEAFF.

This clonotype was seen more than once but under ten times. CDR3 loop: CASSLQGTQQYF. CDR3 sequence (DNA): TGTGCCAGCAGCTTACAGGGTACGCAGCAGTACTTC. The chain employs TRBV5-6 and TRBJ2-7, with D possibly TRBD1 on 6 matching bases. The V and J ends lost 2 bases and 8 bases respectively, with 11 bases between them. CDR1 and CDR2 (germline): SGHDT, YYEEEE. The CDR3 contains 12 residues.

This clonotype was picked up many times. CDR3 amino acids: CASSPLGADTQYF. DNA of the CDR3: TGTGCCAGCTCACCGCTTGGCGCAGATACGCAGTATTTT. The V gene is TRBV18, the J gene TRBJ2-3; D ambiguous. The germline V gene has CDR1 KGHSH and CDR2 LQKENI. V shed 3 bases and J shed 4 bases, with 8 bases lying between them. CDR3 length: 13 residues.

This chain links TRBV28 with TRBJ2-7; 7 bases align to TRBD1. After removal of 3 bases from V and 2 bases from J, the junction contained 4 bases not matched to a gene. CDR1 is MDHEN, CDR2 SYDVKM, per germline. The CDR3 runs to 14 residues. The CDR3 spells CASSFSDRAYEQYF. The DNA for the CDR3 is TGTGCCAGCAGTTTTTCTGACAGGGCCTACGAGCAGTACTTC.

This clonotype was counted only a few times. This chain connects TRBV28 to TRBJ2-7, with 9 bases lining up with TRBD1. CDR1 is MDHEN and CDR2 is SYDVKM in the germline V gene. J was trimmed by 5 bases and V by 3 bases; bases with no gene match: 8. The CDR3 runs 15 residues. CDR3 nucleotide sequence: TGTGCCAGCAGTTTTTACGGGGACAGGGACCACGAGCAGTACTTC. Translation gives CASSFYGDRDHEQYF.

This clonotype was observed a handful of times. V usage is TRBV4-3 and J usage is TRBJ2-2; possible D gene TRBD1, 5 bases. V dropped 0 bases and J dropped 6 bases, with 11 bases sitting between them. CDR3 length equals 15 residues. Germline CDR1 LGHNA, CDR2 YSLEER. CDR3 DNA: TGCGCCAGCAGCCAAGACCGGACATGGCCCGGGGAGCTGTTTTTT. Translating it yields CASSQDRTWPGELFF.